Listed below are T cell receptor beta chains from one sample, sequenced in a study of blood T cell repertoires in COVID-19. Clones were read by immunoSEQ multiplex PCR, and TCRdb kept only the in-frame ones, dropping some. This sample has some 240,000 clones, with 75% to 85% found just once. Sequences were obtained from peripheral blood. The receptors derive from a woman between 35 and 50 years old who had recovered from COVID-19. CDR3s include the opening cysteine and the closing phenylalanine or tryptophan. Fields, in order: J gene, V gene, CDR3 protein.

>TRBJ2-7|TRBV6-5
CASSYAGGISSYEQYF
>TRBJ1-2|TRBV20-1
CSVELHYGYTF
>TRBJ1-5|TRBV10-3
CAISDTGKGNQPQHF
>TRBJ1-2|TRBV7-9
CASSFGRESNYGYTF
>TRBJ2-4|TRBV29-1
CSATGTSGGNIQYF
>TRBJ1-2|TRBV29-1
CSVLLGGYGYTF
>TRBJ2-2|TRBV6-5
CASSQVNTGELFF
>TRBJ1-2|TRBV6-2/TRBV6-3
CASSQRAEVGYTF
>TRBJ1-5|TRBV7-8
CASSLGTGGSSNQPQHF
>TRBJ2-4|TRBV3-1/TRBV3-2
CASSQGTDNIQYF
>TRBJ1-2|TRBV6-2/TRBV6-3
CASGFQGAFGYTF
>TRBJ2-1|TRBV6-2/TRBV6-3
CASSSSSEVDEQFF
>TRBJ1-4|TRBV19
CATLPTGDSEKLFF
>TRBJ2-7|TRBV10-3
CAISDPSGAQEQYF
>TRBJ2-5|TRBV11-3
CASSPWGTGGLETQYF
>TRBJ2-3|TRBV2
CASSGQGTVDTDTQYF
>TRBJ1-2|TRBV7-2
CASSLAPPGLNYGYTF
>TRBJ2-1|TRBV3-1/TRBV3-2
CASSQNRGRRTYNEQFF
>TRBJ2-1|TRBV5-1
CASSLFVGENNEQFF
>TRBJ1-2|TRBV28
CASSLRGWRGLNYGYTF
>TRBJ2-3|TRBV5-4
CASSLRTRPPPDTQYF
>TRBJ2-7|TRBV5-1
CASSIEPLTVYEQYF
>TRBJ1-1|TRBV6-2/TRBV6-3
CASSSLRGGGYTEAFF
>TRBJ1-5|TRBV28
CASSLTGTGNQPQHF
>TRBJ1-2|TRBV19
CASTLTDDGYTF
>TRBJ2-1|TRBV15
CATSREGGETLNEQFF
>TRBJ2-5|TRBV3-1/TRBV3-2
CASSQGIAGSVETQYF
>TRBJ2-5|TRBV19
CASSITGGGETQYF
>TRBJ2-7|TRBV10-3
CAIRTEQGNYEQYF
>TRBJ2-2|TRBV3-1/TRBV3-2
CASSQVLNTGELFF
>TRBJ2-3|TRBV4-2
CASSQDWTTSGGVDTQYF
>TRBJ2-3|TRBV5-1
CASSRTSGGATDTQYF
>TRBJ1-2|TRBV30
CAWSGIGDRVMDYGYTF
>TRBJ2-1|TRBV6-5
CASLLAGGIEQFF
>TRBJ2-7|TRBV29-1
CSVDGGTNYEQYF
>TRBJ2-7|TRBV18
CASSPGTAASYEQYF
>TRBJ2-7|TRBV5-4
CASSFLSGRGSYEQYF
>TRBJ1-5|TRBV7-8
CASSVDREVKPQHF
>TRBJ2-5|TRBV7-9
CASQGAGSGETQYF
>TRBJ1-6|TRBV10-3
CAISPNTGAVGSPLHF
>TRBJ2-5|TRBV19
CASGFQGTETQYF
>TRBJ1-1|TRBV7-3
CASSLGGQMNTEAFF
>TRBJ1-1|TRBV30
CAWSGGLDTEAFF
>TRBJ1-1|TRBV7-8
CASSLAGLNTEAFF
>TRBJ1-1|TRBV19
CASRRAGATEAFF
>TRBJ1-1|TRBV5-1
CASRSMADTEAFF
>TRBJ2-5|TRBV20-1
CSVSLSLAGGVQETQYF
>TRBJ1-6|TRBV23-1
CASSRADRGFDSPLHF
>TRBJ1-1|TRBV20-1
CSAIQNTEAFF
>TRBJ2-3|TRBV14
CASSPAGDTQYF
>TRBJ1-2|TRBV5-1
CASSLGGQANYGYTF
>TRBJ2-1|TRBV5-6
CASSLNGDGVYNEQFF
>TRBJ2-5|TRBV5-8
CASSLGGAGGPQETQYF